Listed here is a single TCR beta chain. It has no known antigen specificity. No qualities accompany the bases; no much larger clone lies one base away. The CDR3 has 12 amino acids, counting the end cysteine and phenylalanine. Kept here is only the CDR3 DNA, which spans 36 bases and is read in frame from base 1. V is pared back by 0 bases and J by 10 bases, with 9 bases lying between the germline termini. CDR1 and CDR2, looked up from the germline V gene, are MNHEY and SVGAGI. Systemically healthy Caucasian individuals from Russia, 39 in total and aged roughly 6 to 100 years, were included as donors. Each donor gave about 11 milliliters of peripheral blood, drawn into EDTA-treated Vacutainer tubes. Ficoll-Paque density-gradient centrifugation was used to isolate PBMCs, with at least 6 million obtained per sample. Trizol reagent was used to extract total RNA from PBMCs, with at least 6 micrograms per sample. The percentages of naive CD45RAhigh/CD27high T cells were determined by flow cytometry on a PBMC aliquot from every donor.

This specimen comes from a study of blood T cells in healthy people across ages (dated by TCRdb to the mid-2010s). In terms of the full investigation: In model experiments, roughly one uniquely barcoded TCR beta cDNA molecule per two T cells was captured by template switching. The study measured age-related changes in TCR beta repertoire diversity using deep sequencing normalized with unique cDNA molecular identifiers. Donors were grouped into four age groups: young (average roughly 15 years), middle-aged (about 38), aged (over 55) and long-lived (about 89). Donors of different ages were randomly distributed across sequencing lanes to avoid experimental bias. The study analyzed two additional independent replicas of 1 million unique cDNA reads from the same blood draw for two donors, one aged 18 to 30 and one aged 80 or older. Overall results and qualifications from the work: The CMV infection status of donors was not known, potentially confounding age-related changes in expanded clonotypes. Observed TCR beta diversity per million T cells fell roughly linearly with age, and a significant reduction was already apparent by age approximately 41. The percentage of naive T cells measured by flow cytometry correlated strongly with observed TCR beta diversity. Compared with the aged group, more naive CD4+ T cells, fewer expanded clones and increased TCR diversity were shown by the long-lived group, suggesting age selection. Estimates of total diversity based on one million sequenced T cells were considered lower bounds and underestimates. Conclusive comparison of naive and antigen-experienced compartments was prevented by the profiling of bulk unsorted PBMCs.

The library was built by means of 5' RACE. This sample was sequenced with an Illumina HiSeq 2500. The second PCR ran for roughly 7 to 12 cycles and used a J-beta primer mix along with a sample-barcoded 5' primer. A template-switch 5' adaptor carrying 12 random nucleotides introduced a unique molecular identifier onto each TCR beta cDNA molecule. Each sample yielded at least 3 million CDR3-containing paired-end reads. First-strand cDNA synthesis was performed from all RNA using the Mint cDNA synthesis kit, with priming by a TRBC-specific oligonucleotide. After uracil-DNA glycosylase treatment, a first 18-cycle PCR used universal primers M1SS and BC2_uni_R on all cDNA. Processing in the source paper ran as follows. Normalization of each sample was performed by random selection of 1 million high-quality reads, each carrying a distinct molecular identifier. Reads sharing molecular identifiers were discarded rather than binned into consensus sequences. MiTCR, run with a Q25 quality threshold and the strictest error-elimination algorithm, handled CDR3 identification, clonotype clustering and error correction. Lower-bound total TCR beta diversity was estimated with a nonparametric unseen species model using Euler transformation. In-frame beta chains were kept once TCRdb had trimmed the public reads at Q25 with fastp and called clones with MiXCR. Rows matching on CDR3 protein sequence are summarized as one entry with the most common DNA and genes. The V and J calls reflect TCRdb's pipeline rather than the authors' work. The sample has roughly 900,000 distinct CDR3 sequences on record, roughly 43% of them singletons. Jointly, the top ten make up 13% of the sample.

This receptor was identified in a man aged 30 to 45 in good health. Sequencing was done on a sample of blood. The receptor chain draws on TRBV6-5 and TRBJ2-5; no D gene can be assigned with confidence. The DNA is as follows: TGTGCCAGCAGTTACTCTCCAGGAGACCAGTACTTC. It is translated as CASSYSPGDQYF.